This is a list of T cell receptor beta chains from one sample in a study of blood T cell repertoires in COVID-19. Clones were read by immunoSEQ multiplex PCR, and TCRdb kept only the in-frame ones, dropping some. The table has hundreds of thousands of clones, approximately 86% seen once; the top ten hold around 14%. Source material: peripheral blood. These receptors all come from a woman between 65 and 79 years old with COVID-19, enrolled during active disease. Both conserved end residues are part of each CDR3. A D gene is named only where the DNA matches it firmly. Expanded clones get a size class; other rows say once, few or many, or leave the size out.

j_call | v_call | d_call | clone_size | cdr3_aa | cdr3_nt
TRBJ1-6 | TRBV7-2 | NA | NA | CASSPGVSYSPLHF | TGTGCCAGCAGTCCGGGGGTTAGTTATTCACCCCTCCACTTT
TRBJ2-5 | TRBV29-1 | NA | NA | CSVILNSASTQETQYF | TGCAGCGTCATTTTAAACTCGGCTAGCACACAAGAGACCCAGTACTTC
TRBJ2-7 | TRBV2 | NA | once | CASSETFLFHEQYF | TGTGCCAGCAGTGAAACTTTCCTCTTTCACGAGCAGTACTTC
TRBJ2-3 | TRBV15 | TRBD2 | NA | CATSRDGRGTDTQYF | TGTGCCACCAGCAGAGACGGGAGGGGCACAGATACGCAGTATTTT
TRBJ2-3 | TRBV28 | NA | few | CASSSLGGAKDTQYF | TGTGCCAGCAGTTCCCTTGGGGGGGCCAAAGATACGCAGTATTTT
TRBJ2-6 | TRBV5-3 | NA | once | CARSRTVSGANVLTF | TGTGCCAGAAGCCGAACAGTCTCTGGGGCCAACGTCCTGACTTTC
TRBJ1-1 | TRBV7-2 | NA | few | CATRNRMNTEAFF | TGTGCCACTCGGAACAGAATGAACACTGAAGCTTTCTTT
TRBJ1-2 | TRBV11-2 | NA | NA | CASRVTGSYGYTF | TGTGCCAGCAGGGTCACAGGATCCTATGGCTACACCTTC
TRBJ2-5 | TRBV19 | TRBD2 | NA | CASSPGTSGGASYF | TGTGCCAGTAGTCCCGGGACTAGCGGGGGCGCCTCGTACTTC
TRBJ1-1 | TRBV18 | NA | NA | CASSMGAARNAEAFF | TGTGCCAGCTCCATGGGGGCAGCCAGGAACGCTGAAGCTTTCTTT
TRBJ2-3 | TRBV7-8 | NA | NA | CASSFQGFADTQYF | TGTGCCAGCAGCTTTCAGGGTTTTGCAGATACGCAGTATTTT
TRBJ2-7 | TRBV9 | TRBD2 | NA | CASSGASGGFYEQYF | TGTGCCAGCAGCGGGGCTAGCGGGGGATTCTACGAGCAGTACTTC
TRBJ1-1 | TRBV11-2 | NA | NA | CASSLEAGARTEAFF | TGTGCCAGCAGCTTAGAGGCGGGGGCGCGAACTGAAGCTTTCTTT
TRBJ1-6 | TRBV18 | TRBD1 | NA | CASSLREVGQGNSPLHF | TGTGCCAGCTCACTTCGTGAGGTGGGACAGGGGAATTCACCCCTCCACTTT
TRBJ2-3 | TRBV12-3/TRBV12-4 | NA | NA | CASTPRGVNTQYF | TGTGCCAGCACCCCCCGGGGAGTGAATACGCAGTATTTT
TRBJ1-4 | TRBV2 | NA | once | CASSDRATNEKLFF | TGTGCCAGCAGTGACAGGGCAACTAATGAAAAACTGTTTTTT
TRBJ1-3 | TRBV6-1 | NA | few | CASREGAGDRSGNTIYF | TGTGCCAGCAGGGAAGGGGCTGGTGATCGCTCTGGAAACACCATATATTTT
TRBJ2-7 | TRBV5-1 | TRBD2 | once | CASSVTSGPYEQYF | TGCGCCAGCAGTGTGACTAGCGGGCCCTACGAGCAGTACTTC
TRBJ2-2 | TRBV24-1 | TRBD1 | NA | CATSDSGTGLNTGELFF | TGTGCCACCAGTGATTCCGGGACAGGCCTGAACACCGGGGAGCTGTTTTTT
TRBJ1-5 | TRBV10-1 | TRBD1 | few | CASSDRGGETQPQHF | TGCGCCAGCAGTGATCGAGGGGGCGAGACTCAGCCCCAGCATTTT
TRBJ2-7 | TRBV3-1/TRBV3-2 | NA | NA | CASSQAGFEQYF | TGTGCCAGCAGCCAAGCAGGGTTCGAGCAGTACTTC
TRBJ2-2 | TRBV10-3 | TRBD2 | NA | CATRGGAGGISGELFF | TGTGCCACCCGGGGAGGAGCGGGGGGGATATCCGGGGAGCTGTTTTTT
TRBJ1-2 | TRBV5-6 | NA | few | CASSFGRGIGYTF | TGTGCCAGCAGCTTCGGCAGGGGAATAGGCTACACCTTC
TRBJ2-3 | TRBV2 | NA | NA | CASSEQVLDTQYF | TGTGCCAGCAGTGAACAGGTTCTGGATACGCAGTATTTT
TRBJ1-5 | TRBV5-6 | NA | NA | CASSLDSGRDQPQHF | TGTGCCAGCAGCTTGGATTCGGGTCGCGATCAGCCCCAGCATTTT
TRBJ2-1 | TRBV11-2 | NA | once | CASSFQPGNEQFF | TGTGCCAGCAGCTTCCAGCCAGGGAATGAGCAGTTCTTC
TRBJ1-1 | TRBV4-1 | NA | NA | CASSHVGAAQNTEAFF | TGCGCCAGCAGCCACGTAGGAGCCGCTCAGAACACTGAAGCTTTCTTT
TRBJ2-5 | TRBV7-2 | TRBD2 | NA | CASSGRAGGEETQYF | TGTGCCAGCAGCGGACGAGCGGGGGGCGAGGAGACCCAGTACTTC
TRBJ2-7 | TRBV4-1 | NA | NA | CASSQAGFGEQYF | TGCGCCAGCAGCCAAGCGGGGTTCGGAGAGCAGTACTTC
TRBJ1-3 | TRBV6-6 | TRBD1 | NA | CASTRTGGNTIYF | TGTGCCAGCACCAGGACAGGTGGAAACACCATATATTTT
TRBJ2-1 | TRBV6-1 | TRBD1 | NA | CASSEEAGGRTNEQFF | TGTGCCAGCAGTGAAGAGGCAGGGGGTCGCACCAATGAGCAGTTCTTC
TRBJ2-7 | TRBV7-9 | TRBD1 | NA | CASSFGTAYEQYF | TGTGCCAGCAGCTTCGGGACAGCCTACGAGCAGTACTTC
TRBJ2-7 | TRBV3-1/TRBV3-2 | NA | NA | CASSPGSNYEQYF | TGTGCCAGCAGCCCAGGCTCCAACTACGAGCAGTACTTC
TRBJ2-1 | TRBV9 | TRBD1 | NA | CASSPFRTGSNEQFF | TGTGCCAGCAGCCCGTTTCGGACAGGGAGTAATGAGCAGTTCTTC
TRBJ1-4 | TRBV5-1 | NA | NA | CASSLDRATNEKLFF | TGCGCCAGCAGCTTGGACCGAGCAACTAATGAAAAACTGTTTTTT
TRBJ2-7 | TRBV11-2 | TRBD1 | NA | CASSLGQGGIYEQYF | TGTGCCAGCAGCTTAGGACAGGGTGGAATCTACGAGCAGTACTTC
TRBJ1-1 | TRBV14 | NA | NA | CASSQLRGRGETEAFF | TGTGCCAGCAGCCAATTAAGGGGCAGAGGTGAGACTGAAGCTTTCTTT
TRBJ2-7 | TRBV6-5 | TRBD2 | NA | CASSYSSGGNEQYF | TGTGCCAGCAGTTACTCCAGCGGGGGCAACGAGCAGTACTTC
TRBJ2-2 | TRBV10-2 | NA | NA | CASSVAGLGGGTGELFF | TGCGCCAGCAGTGTTGCAGGGCTGGGCGGTGGCACCGGGGAGCTGTTTTTT
TRBJ2-7 | TRBV21-1 | NA | few | CASSKVSLAGGREQYF | TGTGCCAGCAGCAAAGTTAGCTTAGCGGGGGGACGGGAGCAGTACTTC
TRBJ2-1 | TRBV7-2 | TRBD1 | NA | CASSLLLGTGVNEQFF | TGTGCCAGCAGTCTTCTCCTCGGGACAGGGGTCAATGAGCAGTTCTTC
TRBJ1-5 | TRBV21-1 | NA | NA | CASSKARDINIGNQPQHF | TGTGCCAGCAGCAAAGCCCGGGACATAAATATAGGCAATCAGCCCCAGCATTTT
TRBJ1-2 | TRBV5-5 | TRBD1 | NA | CASSQIPGQGVDGYTF | TGTGCCAGCAGCCAAATCCCGGGACAGGGGGTAGATGGCTACACCTTC
TRBJ1-4 | TRBV30 | TRBD1 | NA | CALAGQLNEKLFF | TGTGCCTTAGCGGGACAGCTGAATGAAAAACTGTTTTTT
TRBJ1-6 | TRBV5-1 | TRBD1 | NA | CASSPGTGRSPLHF | TGCGCCAGCAGCCCCGGGACAGGGCGGTCACCCCTCCACTTT
TRBJ2-3 | TRBV7-6 | TRBD2 | NA | CASSRGRGGSSDTQYF | TGTGCCAGCAGCCGGGGGCGCGGGGGGAGCTCAGATACGCAGTATTTT
TRBJ2-7 | TRBV30 | NA | NA | CAWSTGPSYEQYF | TGTGCCTGGAGTACAGGTCCCTCCTACGAGCAGTACTTC
TRBJ1-1 | TRBV6-5 | NA | NA | CASTVGPRTEAFF | TGTGCCAGCACAGTTGGTCCGAGGACTGAAGCTTTCTTT
TRBJ1-1 | TRBV12-3/TRBV12-4 | TRBD1 | NA | CASRPDRGVAFF | TGTGCCAGCAGACCCGACAGGGGAGTCGCTTTCTTT
TRBJ2-7 | TRBV5-5 | TRBD2 | NA | CASSLEAGVHYEQYF | TGTGCCAGCAGCTTGGAGGCGGGGGTGCACTACGAGCAGTACTTC
TRBJ1-1 | TRBV5-1 | TRBD1 | NA | CASGKTGGNTEAFF | TGCGCCAGCGGAAAGACAGGGGGGAACACTGAAGCTTTCTTT
TRBJ2-3 | TRBV5-8 | TRBD2 | NA | CASSWGRGGDTQYF | TGTGCCAGCAGCTGGGGGCGGGGGGGCGATACGCAGTATTTT
TRBJ1-2 | TRBV3-1/TRBV3-2 | TRBD1 | NA | CASSQDDRGRGGYTF | TGTGCCAGCAGCCAAGACGACAGGGGGCGCGGTGGCTACACCTTC
TRBJ2-5 | TRBV24-1 | TRBD1 | NA | CATSPSTGGSWETQYF | TGTGCCACCAGTCCATCAACAGGGGGCTCGTGGGAGACCCAGTACTTC
TRBJ2-2 | TRBV19 | TRBD2 | NA | CATKLAGGNTGELFF | TGTGCCACCAAACTAGCGGGGGGGAACACCGGGGAGCTGTTTTTT
TRBJ1-5 | TRBV19 | TRBD1 | NA | CASLSGTGVGFGQPQHF | TGTGCCAGTTTATCCGGGACAGGGGTGGGGTTTGGACAGCCCCAGCATTTT
TRBJ2-6 | TRBV19 | TRBD1 | NA | CASSKGQGTGANVLTF | TGTGCCAGTAGCAAGGGACAGGGGACTGGGGCCAACGTCCTGACTTTC